Listed below are T cell receptor beta chains from one sample, sequenced in a study of blood T cell repertoires in COVID-19. Assay: immunoSEQ multiplex PCR; the TCRdb copy retains only in-frame clones and omits some. The repertoire holds around 93,000 clones, with about 86% as singletons. The sample comprised peripheral blood. The receptors originated from a man in his 60s with acute or convalescent COVID-19. The CDR3 runs from the conserved cysteine through the conserved F or W. Fields, in order: D gene, J gene, clone size, V gene, CDR3 DNA, CDR3 protein. D genes are given only for firm matches. For some rows the clone size is stated as once, few or many, or as a class when expanded; others skip it.

TRBD1,TRBJ1-2,.,TRBV28,TGTGCCAGCAGTCTGCCGAATGACAGGGGCCGGTATGGCTACACCTTC,CASSLPNDRGRYGYTF
.,TRBJ1-2,.,TRBV10-2,TGCGCCAGCACCCCGGGACCGACAGGCTATGGCTACACCTTC,CASTPGPTGYGYTF
.,TRBJ2-1,.,TRBV19,TGTGCCAGTAGTCCGACAGGTTACAATGAGCAGTTCTTC,CASSPTGYNEQFF
.,TRBJ2-2,.,TRBV7-2,TGTGCCAGCAGCTCAAGAACTGGCGGGGAGCTGTTTTTT,CASSSRTGGELFF
.,TRBJ2-2,.,TRBV24-1,TGTGCCACCAGTGATTTGAACAGGGACACCGGGGAGCTGTTTTTT,CATSDLNRDTGELFF
TRBD1,TRBJ1-2,.,TRBV7-2,TGTGCCAGCAGCTCACAGGGGGCCGGCTACACCTTC,CASSSQGAGYTF
TRBD1,TRBJ2-5,.,TRBV2,TGTGCCGGAAGACAGGGGGCCGTGGAAGAGACCCAGTACTTC,CAGRQGAVEETQYF
TRBD2,TRBJ2-7,.,TRBV5-8,TGTGCCAGCAGCCCGGGGGGGTTCTCCTACGAGCAGTACTTC,CASSPGGFSYEQYF
TRBD1,TRBJ1-1,.,TRBV29-1,TGCAGCGCCGTGCGGGGGACAGGGGGGAATGAAGCTTTCTTT,CSAVRGTGGNEAFF
TRBD2,TRBJ2-5,.,TRBV7-2,TGTGCCACTAAGACTAGCGGAACCCAAGAGACCCAGTACTTC,CATKTSGTQETQYF
.,TRBJ1-2,.,TRBV7-2,TGTGCCAGCAGCCCAACAGGGCTCGCTAACTATGGCTACACCTTC,CASSPTGLANYGYTF
TRBD1,TRBJ1-2,.,TRBV2,TGTGCCAGCAGTGAATACAGACAGGGTGATCTCGGTGGCTACACCTTC,CASSEYRQGDLGGYTF
TRBD1,TRBJ1-5,.,TRBV6-2/TRBV6-3,TGTGCCAGCAGTTTAGGTGGGACAGCCTTTAGCAATCAGCCCCAGCATTTT,CASSLGGTAFSNQPQHF
TRBD2,TRBJ2-3,.,TRBV10-3,TGTGCCATCAGTGAGTCGACTAGCGGGAAGTTCGTAGATACGCAGTATTTT,CAISESTSGKFVDTQYF
TRBD1,TRBJ2-1,.,TRBV5-8,TGTGCCAGCAGCCCGAGGACAGGGGGTTCCTACAATGAGCAGTTCTTC,CASSPRTGGSYNEQFF
TRBD1,TRBJ2-1,.,TRBV7-6,TGTGCCAGCACCTTAGCCCGCTCGGGACAGTTGATCCATGGGGAGCAGTTCTTC,CASTLARSGQLIHGEQFF
TRBD2,TRBJ2-2,.,TRBV5-1,TGCGCCAGCAGCTTGGCAGCGGGAGGCAATGGCGGGGAGCTGTTTTTT,CASSLAAGGNGGELFF
.,TRBJ1-1,.,TRBV19,TGTGCCAGTAGAGCGGGGGTTGCTGAAGCTTTCTTT,CASRAGVAEAFF
TRBD1,TRBJ1-1,.,TRBV6-5,TGTGCCAGCAGACCGGACAGGGGAAGGGATGAAGCTTTCTTT,CASRPDRGRDEAFF
TRBD1,TRBJ1-2,.,TRBV18,TGTGCCAGCTCACCAACAGGGGGCTTCGATAACTATGGCTACACCTTC,CASSPTGGFDNYGYTF
TRBD1,TRBJ1-5,.,TRBV5-6,TGTGCCAGCAGCCGGACAGGGACAAATCAGCCCCAGCATTTT,CASSRTGTNQPQHF
TRBD1,TRBJ2-1,.,TRBV3-1/TRBV3-2,TGTGCCAGCAGCCCCGAGTTCAGGACAGGTGGAAATGAGCAGTTCTTC,CASSPEFRTGGNEQFF
.,TRBJ2-3,.,TRBV9,TGTGCCAGCAGCCCTCCCTCCACAGATACGCAGTATTTT,CASSPPSTDTQYF
.,TRBJ1-6,.,TRBV5-6,TGTGCCAGCAGCTCAACTCCACTCCAGGGGTCCCCCCTCCACTTT,CASSSTPLQGSPLHF
.,TRBJ1-1,.,TRBV4-2,TGTGCCAGCAGCCAAGAGAATCGTCGGAGGGATTTCTTT,CASSQENRRRDFF
TRBD1,TRBJ1-2,.,TRBV5-4,TGTGCCAGCAGCTTCCCGGGACAGGAACCTAACTATGGCTACACCTTC,CASSFPGQEPNYGYTF
.,TRBJ2-2,.,TRBV2,TGTGCCAGCAGGGCGGGTAGCGGTAACACCGGGGAGCTGTTTTTT,CASRAGSGNTGELFF
.,TRBJ1-2,.,TRBV7-9,TGTGCCAGCAGCTCAAGGGGAGGGAGGGACTATGGCTACACCTTC,CASSSRGGRDYGYTF
.,TRBJ2-3,.,TRBV9,TGTGCCAGCAGCTCAGAGGCAGATACGCAGTATTTT,CASSSEADTQYF
TRBD1,TRBJ1-1,.,TRBV7-2,TGTGCCAGCAGCCCAATGGGACAGGGAGGGACTGAAGCTTTCTTT,CASSPMGQGGTEAFF
TRBD2,TRBJ2-1,.,TRBV3-1/TRBV3-2,TGTGCCAGCAGCCAGGCACTAGCGGGAGCGCGCGATGAGCAGTTCTTC,CASSQALAGARDEQFF
.,TRBJ2-1,few,TRBV19,TGTGCCAGTAGTATATTTGTGGGCCGGCAGGGGAATGAGCAGTTCTTC,CASSIFVGRQGNEQFF
.,TRBJ1-4,few,TRBV5-1,TGCGCCAGCAGCTCAGGACAGCCTACAACTAATGAAAAACTGTTTTTT,CASSSGQPTTNEKLFF
TRBD2,TRBJ2-1,once,TRBV27,TGTGCCAGCAGTTTCGGGGGGGCCTTCGATGAGCAGTTCTTC,CASSFGGAFDEQFF
TRBD1,TRBJ2-4,.,TRBV5-4,TGTGCCAGCAGCAGACAGGGGGCGCTGGCCAAAAACATTCAGTACTTC,CASSRQGALAKNIQYF
.,TRBJ1-1,.,TRBV6-6,TGTGCCAGCAGTCCGACACCGGGATTAGGTGAAGCTTTCTTT,CASSPTPGLGEAFF
.,TRBJ1-5,.,TRBV7-2,TGTGCCAGCAGCTTAAGTGTAGCAGGGAAATATCAGCCCCAGCATTTT,CASSLSVAGKYQPQHF
TRBD1,TRBJ2-3,.,TRBV13,TGTGCCAGCAGCTCTCCTGGGACAGAAACAGATACGCAGTATTTT,CASSSPGTETDTQYF
.,TRBJ1-6,.,TRBV6-5,TGTGCCAGCAGCCTCCAGGGTAATAATTCACCCCTCCACTTT,CASSLQGNNSPLHF
TRBD2,TRBJ2-1,.,TRBV14,TGTGCCAGCAGCCAACAAATAAGCGGGGGTGAGCAGTTCTTC,CASSQQISGGEQFF
.,TRBJ1-1,once,TRBV11-3,TGTGCCAGCAGCTTCAGAGGGCCCCTAGGGAAGAACACTGAAGCTTTCTTT,CASSFRGPLGKNTEAFF
.,TRBJ2-1,.,TRBV19,TGTGCCAGTAGTAATCAAGCGGGCCCCCCACCCGACAAGCAGTTCTTC,CASSNQAGPPPDKQFF
TRBD1,TRBJ1-4,.,TRBV2,TGTGCCAGCAGACCGCGGACAGGAGTTAATGAAAAACTGTTTTTT,CASRPRTGVNEKLFF
.,TRBJ1-4,few,TRBV19,TGTGCCAGTAGCCCCTCGCGGTCAACTAATGAAAAACTGTTTTTT,CASSPSRSTNEKLFF
TRBD1,TRBJ2-2,once,TRBV7-8,TGTGCCAGCAGCCCCCGACAGGGGCCAAGCGGGGAGCTGTTTTTT,CASSPRQGPSGELFF
.,TRBJ2-7,.,TRBV9,TGTGCCAGCAGCGCAGGGAGGGACACGGGGTACGAGCAGTACTTC,CASSAGRDTGYEQYF
.,TRBJ1-6,.,TRBV5-8,TGTGCCAGCACCATACAGGGCTCACCCCTCCACTTT,CASTIQGSPLHF
TRBD2,TRBJ2-5,.,TRBV7-6,TGTGCCAGCAGCGCCAGGACTAGCGGGAGGGCTGAGACCCAGTACTTC,CASSARTSGRAETQYF
TRBD2,TRBJ2-7,.,TRBV30,TGTGCCTGGAGAATCCCGGGACTAGCGGGGGGCGGCGCGGACTTC,CAWRIPGLAGGGADF
.,TRBJ2-5,once,TRBV12-3/TRBV12-4,TGTGCCAGCAGTTCTCGGGAGACCCAGTACTTC,CASSSRETQYF
.,TRBJ2-1,many,TRBV30,TGTGCCTGGAGTGTGTTACAAAAGCAGTTCTTC,CAWSVLQKQFF
TRBD1,TRBJ1-6,.,TRBV6-1,TGTGCCAGCAGTGATACCTATAACAGGGGGAATTCACCCCTCCACTTT,CASSDTYNRGNSPLHF
TRBD1,TRBJ2-7,.,TRBV11-2,TGTGCCAGCGGGCAAATTACAGGGGCCGAGCAGTACTTC,CASGQITGAEQYF
TRBD1,TRBJ1-2,.,TRBV30,TGTGCCTGGAGGGGGACAGGGGGAGGCTACACCTTC,CAWRGTGGGYTF
.,TRBJ2-7,.,TRBV11-2,TGTGCCAGCAGCCCTTCCACATACGAGCAGTACTTC,CASSPSTYEQYF
TRBD2,TRBJ2-5,.,TRBV3-1/TRBV3-2,TGTGCCAGCAGCCTAGCGGGGGGTCAAGAGACCCAGTACTTC,CASSLAGGQETQYF